This record looks at one TCR beta chain sequence and its context. Since the CDR3 does not end with the conserved phenylalanine or tryptophan, this likely comes from a read error. It is unclear where the CDR3 begins or ends on the DNA, so no DNA is shown, and the CDR3 is as TCRdb lists it. TCR beta VDJ combinations and CDR3 sequences were profiled from genomic DNA. In TCRdb, the reads were re-called with MiXCR into one record per CDR3 protein. The sample includes hundreds of thousands of distinct CDR3 sequences, around 68% seen only once; the top ten take under 4.5%. The CDR3 is 13 amino acids in total, end residues counted. Germline loops: CDR1 SNHLY, CDR2 FYNNEI. This entry comes from a study of CD8+CD57+ T cells in acquired aplastic anemia. Study background: On average, sorted CD4+ and CD8+ cells gave approximately 3.5 ug of DNA.

This TCR was sampled from a human donor in good health, serving as a control. The V call is TRBV2, the J call TRBJ2-1; TRBD2 is taken as the D call from the table, unchecked against the DNA. The sample comprised sorted CD4+, CD8+, or CD8+CD57+ T cells (not recorded which) from PBMCs. This CDR3 reads CASSLDTVELFGP.